This TCR beta chain came from a study of CD8 T cells in ankylosing spondylitis. TCRdb re-called the 5' RACE reads with MiXCR, one entry per CDR3 protein. The sample includes some 840,000 distinct CDR3 sequences, approximately 10% of them seen just once. To note about this clonotype: Its antigen is unknown.

Study-wide points: The authors found the disease-linked clones to be CD8+ and relatively rare in peripheral blood. A motif in TCR beta, a set of 8 or 9 highly homologous variants, appeared characteristic of ankylosing spondylitis blood.

V lost 1 base, J lost 8 bases, and 14 bases lay in between. This CDR3 region has 14 residues. Germline-derived CDR1 and CDR2 are DFQATT and SNEGSKA (reference sequence). Sequenced sample: blood, either unsorted or a sorted T cell fraction (not recorded which). This clonotype was sampled from a male donor with ankylosing spondylitis. The chain carries TRBV20-1 and TRBJ1-4, with unresolved D. This CDR3 is CSARVGSGAEKLFF. CDR3 bases: TGCAGTGCTAGAGTGGGTTCGGGAGCGGAAAAACTGTTTTTT.